This T cell receptor (beta chain) originates from a study of shared clonotypes between healthy human individuals. Study-level results: The study generally estimated greater richness for naive than memory subsets.

The V and J ends lost 6 bases and 6 bases respectively, with 17 bases between them. Germline V CDR1 and CDR2: MNHNS, SASEGT. This CDR3 has 15 amino acids. TCRdb's table, derived via immunoSEQ multiplex PCR, lists solely in-frame clones and lacks some. The sample includes hundreds of thousands of clones, about 74% of them seen just once. About this clone itself: Its cognate antigen is unknown.

This rearrangement joins TRBV6-1 to TRBJ2-2; D call uncertain. Input material: memory CD4+ T cells sorted from blood. The sample's subset: CD45RA-negative fraction. This clonotype originated in a young woman in good health. The CDR3 loop is CASSSILDVAGELFF. The CDR3 DNA sequence: TGTGCCAGCAGCTCTATTTTGGACGTGGCCGGGGAGCTGTTTTTT.